The sequence of this TCR beta chain was determined in a study of T cell repertoires in cytomegalovirus infection. Study as a whole: HLA-B-restricted CMV epitopes that are well studied were used alongside recently identified HLA-C-restricted ones. Public TCR beta signatures provided an indication of both CMV infection and a matching HLA type.

Using its own MiXCR run on the reads, TCRdb lists one record per CDR3 protein. Here the sample spans approximately 500,000 distinct CDR3 sequences, 33% being singletons. A note on this clonotype: The antigen is not known.

The CDR3 runs 14 residues. V was clipped by 3 bases and J by 0 bases, with 6 bases between them. Per germline, CDR1 MDHEN and CDR2 SYDVKM. This clonotype originated in a human donor in good health (CMV status not recorded). Some clones in this sample may be carry-over from other donors' samples. This specimen consisted of cultured PBMCs, obtained from culture after CMV antigen stimulation. The gene calls are TRBV28 and TRBJ1-5, with no clear D. The CDR3 here is CASSFLTSNQPQHF. CDR3 bases: TGTGCCAGCAGTTTCTTGACTAGCAATCAGCCCCAGCATTTT. Complete variable domain (other parts from reference TRBV28 and TRBJ1-5): DVKVTQSSRYLVKRTGEKVFLECVQDMDHENMFWYRQDPGLGLRLIYFSYDVKMKEKGDIPEGYSVSREKKERFSLILESASTNQTSMYLCASSFLTSNQPQHFGDGTRLSIL.